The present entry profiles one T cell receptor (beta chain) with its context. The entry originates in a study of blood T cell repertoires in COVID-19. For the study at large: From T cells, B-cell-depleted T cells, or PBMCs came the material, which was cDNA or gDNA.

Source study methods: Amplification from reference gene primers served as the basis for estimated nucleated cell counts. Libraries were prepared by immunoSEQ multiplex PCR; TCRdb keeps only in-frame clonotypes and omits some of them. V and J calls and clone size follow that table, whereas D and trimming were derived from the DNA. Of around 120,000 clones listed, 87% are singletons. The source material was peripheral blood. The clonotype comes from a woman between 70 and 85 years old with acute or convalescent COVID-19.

Written as DNA, the CDR3 is TGTGCCAGCAGCCACCCCCCGACAGGGCGCCATGGCTACACCTTC. It codes for CASSHPPTGRHGYTF. The chain is built from TRBV14 and TRBJ1-2; TRBD1 aligns across 7 bases. Germline CDR1 and CDR2: SGHDN and FVKESK. Unmatched junction bases numbered 10, after V lost 3 bases and J lost 6 bases. CDR3 length: 15 amino acids.